This passage covers 32 T cell receptor beta chains from one sample sequenced in a study of T cell changes during pregnancy in multiple sclerosis. Sequencing used immunoSEQ multiplex PCR; TCRdb keeps in-frame clones, though not all of them. The sample lists roughly 86,000 clones, 80% to 95% seen once, with over 2% in the top ten. The sample here was peripheral blood, taken in the first trimester of pregnancy. These TCRs come from a female donor with multiple sclerosis, enrolled in a pregnancy study.

The chain has TRBV18 and TRBJ2-7; D possibly corresponds to TRBD2 (6 bases). V lost 1 base and J 7 bases, leaving 20 bases between the germline ends. The germline CDR1 and CDR2 sequences are KGHSH and LQKENI. This CDR3 contains 16 residues. The CDR3 DNA sequence: TGTGCCAGCTCACCACTTCCGTCCGGGAGCGCCGGGGAGCAGTACTTC. This gives the protein CASSPLPSGSAGEQYF.

The chain links TRBV5-4 to TRBJ1-6; 12 bases align to TRBD1. V dropped 4 bases and J dropped 7; count of bases not matched to a gene: 6. CDR1 is SGHNT, CDR2 YYREEE, per germline (reference sequence). The CDR3 runs to 16 residues. CDR3 DNA sequence: TGTGCCAGCAGCGGGGGGACAGGGGGCGGGAATTCACCCCTCCACTTT. Translating gives CASSGGTGGGNSPLHF.

Comment on this clone: Other DNA sequences from this sample encode an identical CDR3 as well. V is TRBV7-2 and J is TRBJ1-1, with D possibly being TRBD1 (6 bases). Trimming took 0 bases from V and 6 from J, leaving 8 bases between them. CDR1 SGHTA and CDR2 FQGNSA come from the germline V gene. CDR3 length: 13 residues. CDR3 protein: CASSLAPGAEAFF. The CDR3 region has the DNA TGTGCCAGCAGCTTAGCTCCAGGGGCTGAAGCTTTCTTT.

The rearrangement links TRBV6-5 to TRBJ2-7, with 8 bases identical to TRBD2. The CDR3 runs 14 residues. The junction had 8 bases not matched to a gene; V was cut back by 5 bases and J by 5 bases. Germline lookup yields CDR1 MNHEY and CDR2 SVGAGI. In DNA, the CDR3 is TGTGCCAGCAGTATCAGCGGGAGCGGGAACGAGCAGTACTTC. Its translation: CASSISGSGNEQYF.

This chain connects TRBV9 to TRBJ1-1; possibly TRBD1 for D (5 bases). V lost 0 bases and J 0 bases, leaving 12 bases between the germline ends. This CDR3 is built from 16 residues. CDR1 is SGDLS, CDR2 YYNGEE, per germline. The CDR3 loop is CASSVGLGGMNTEAFF. CDR3 nucleotides: TGTGCCAGCAGCGTAGGCCTGGGGGGGATGAACACTGAAGCTTTCTTT.

This clone was recorded only once. This chain links TRBV29-1 with TRBJ1-2; tentatively, D is TRBD1 (5 bases). The CDR3 covers 13 residues. The V end lost 3 bases, the J end lost 2 bases, and 10 bases lay between the germline ends. The germline gives CDR1 SQVTM, CDR2 ANQGSEA. CDR3 protein: CSVDRQPNYGYTF. Written as DNA, the CDR3 is TGCAGCGTTGACAGACAGCCCAACTATGGCTACACCTTC. Based on the CDR3 plus reference TRBV29-1 and TRBJ1-2, the full variable domain is SAVISQKPSRDICQRGTSLTIQCQVDSQVTMMFWYRQQPGQSLTLIATANQGSEATYESGFVIDKFPISRPNLTFSTLTVSNMSPEDSSIYLCSVDRQPNYGYTFGSGTRLTVV.

The chain is built from TRBV11-2 and TRBJ2-7; D perhaps matches TRBD2 (5 bases). Trimming pared 2 bases from V and 1 base from J, leaving 15 bases between. The CDR3 has 16 amino acids. CDR1 SGHAT and CDR2 FQNNGV come from the germline V gene. CDR3 nucleotide sequence: TGTGCCAGCAGCTTAAGTAGGACTCTAATATCCTACGAGCAGTACTTC. This encodes CASSLSRTLISYEQYF.

With respect to this clone: This sample also contains other DNA sequences that code for the same CDR3. The genes are TRBV29-1 and TRBJ1-1; D is ambiguous. The V gene's germline CDR1 is SQVTM and CDR2 ANQGSEA. Trimming cost V 0 bases and J 1 base, with 6 bases left between them. This CDR3 contains 13 residues. This CDR3 is CSVEDRGNTEAFF. The CDR3 coding sequence is TGCAGCGTTGAAGATCGGGGGAACACTGAAGCTTTCTTT.

This clone has only one observation. CDR3: CASSRDRWSPDTQYF. CDR3 DNA sequence: TGTGCCAGCTCCCGGGACAGGTGGAGTCCAGATACGCAGTATTTT. The rearrangement links TRBV28 to TRBJ2-3, with 8 positions matching TRBD1. The CDR3 totals 15 residues. Trimming at V came to 8 bases and at J to 4 bases, leaving 11 bases not matched to a gene. Germline V lookup: CDR1 MDHEN, CDR2 SYDVKM.

The V call is TRBV5-1, the J call TRBJ2-5, with 10 bases aligning to TRBD2. V lost 2 bases, J lost 6 bases, and 13 bases stayed unmatched. The germline V gene has CDR1 SGHRS and CDR2 YFSETQ. The CDR3 length is 17 residues. DNA of the CDR3: TGCGCCAGCAGCTTTAGACTAGCGGGTAGCAGGTTGAAGACCCAGTACTTC. Protein product: CASSFRLAGSRLKTQYF.

V usage is TRBV5-6 and J usage is TRBJ2-1, with TRBD1 matching over 8 bases. CDR3 length: 16 residues. CDR1 is SGHDT, CDR2 YYEEEE, per germline. After removal of 4 bases from V and 5 bases from J, the junction contained 11 bases not matched to a gene. CDR3 nucleotide sequence: TGTGCCAGCAGCACACACGGACAGGGAAGGAACAATGAGCAGTTCTTC. Residues: CASSTHGQGRNNEQFF.

The chain combines TRBV6-1 with TRBJ1-3, with TRBD1 as a possible D gene (6 bases). The CDR3 has 17 residues. The germline V gene has CDR1 MNHNS and CDR2 SASEGT. V was clipped by 2 bases and J by 0 bases, with 14 bases between them. The CDR3 loop is CASSETTGLVSGNTIYF. The CDR3 nucleotides read TGTGCCAGCAGTGAAACTACAGGGCTCGTCTCTGGAAACACCATATATTTT.

The chain uses TRBV9 and TRBJ2-3; D not resolved. Trimming pared 4 bases from V and 4 bases from J, leaving 13 bases between. This CDR3 spans 14 amino acids. Per the germline V gene, CDR1 is SGDLS and CDR2 is YYNGEE. In nucleotides, the CDR3 is TGTGCCAGCAGCCCCCACGGTCGTCCAGATACGCAGTATTTT. Its translation: CASSPHGRPDTQYF. The complete variable domain, with remaining parts taken from reference TRBV9 and TRBJ2-3, reads DSGVTQTPKHLITATGQRVTLRCSPRSGDLSVYWYQQSLDQGLQFLIQYYNGEERAKGNILERFSAQQFPDLHSELNLSSLELGDSALYFCASSPHGRPDTQYFGPGTRLTVL.

V gene TRBV4-2 combines with J gene TRBJ1-2; 7 positions match TRBD1. Germline V gene lookup returns CDR1 LGHNA and CDR2 YNFKEQ. CDR3 length: 14 amino acids. V was pared by 1 base and J by 4 bases, with 3 bases of the junction left unmatched. CDR3 protein: CASSQGDRPYGYTF. The CDR3 DNA sequence: TGTGCCAGCAGCCAAGGGGACAGACCCTATGGCTACACCTTC.

The J gene is TRBJ2-7, the V gene TRBV28; unclear D gene. Per germline, CDR1 MDHEN and CDR2 SYDVKM. The CDR3 runs to 13 residues. Trimming took off 2 bases at V and 8 bases at J, with 13 bases between the two ends. DNA of the CDR3: TGTGCCAGCAGTTTACCCTATAACGACAAGCAGTACTTC. It encodes CASSLPYNDKQYF.

The rearrangement uses TRBV10-2 and TRBJ2-1; 8 bases are a match to TRBD2. J was trimmed by 4 bases and V by 0 bases; bases with no gene match: 2. Germline V lookup: CDR1 WSHSY, CDR2 SAAADI. The CDR3 has 15 residues. The CDR3 spells CASSESGRVYNEQFF. The CDR3, as DNA: TGCGCCAGCAGTGAGTCCGGGAGGGTATACAATGAGCAGTTCTTC.

The chain couples TRBV7-6 to TRBJ2-5, with TRBD2 as a possible D gene (5 bases). Germline V gene data show CDR1 as SGHVS and CDR2 as FNYEAQ. The CDR3 has 14 amino acids. The V end was cut by 1 base, the J end by 5 bases, with 11 bases between. The CDR3 loop is CASSLVGSVETQYF. For the CDR3, the DNA is TGTGCCAGCAGCTTAGTGGGGAGTGTGGAGACCCAGTACTTC. Looking up the rest from reference TRBV7-6 and TRBJ2-5 gives the full variable domain: GAGVSQSPRYKVTKRGQDVALRCDPISGHVSLYWYRQALGQGPEFLTYFNYEAQQDKSGLPNDRFSAERPEGSISTLTIQRTEQRDSAMYRCASSLVGSVETQYFGPGTRLLVL.

This chain connects TRBV15 to TRBJ2-1; D remains ambiguous. Trimming took 0 bases from V and 6 from J, leaving 15 bases between them. The CDR3 runs to 16 residues. The germline V gene has CDR1 LNHNV and CDR2 YYDKDF (reference sequence). The CDR3 protein is CATSRDGLIVSNEQFF. The CDR3 coding sequence is TGTGCCACCAGCAGAGATGGGCTAATAGTGAGCAATGAGCAGTTCTTC.

The chain uses TRBV25-1 and TRBJ1-4; a weak D match, TRBD1 (6 bases). There are 14 residues in the CDR3. Germline lookup yields CDR1 MGHDK and CDR2 SYGVNS. Trimming removed 4 bases from V and 6 bases from J, with 12 bases in between. CDR3 loop: CASSGQQGYEKLFF. The CDR3 nucleotides are TGTGCCAGCAGTGGACAACAGGGTTATGAAAAACTGTTTTTT.

The J gene is TRBJ2-7, the V gene TRBV7-2; 9 bases fit TRBD1. The CDR3 consists of 15 residues. CDR1 and CDR2 from the germline V gene are SGHTA and FQGNSA. Trimming cost V 1 base and J 6 bases; bases outside gene matches: 7. CDR3 bases: TGTGCCAGCAGCTTAGATTCACAGGGGGCGATCGAGCAGTACTTC. This sequence encodes CASSLDSQGAIEQYF. The full variable domain, rest sourced from reference TRBV7-2 and TRBJ2-7, is GAGVSQSPSNKVTEKGKDVELRCDPISGHTALYWYRQSLGQGLEFLIYFQGNSAPDKSGLPSDRFSAERTGGSVSTLTIQRTQQEDSAVYLCASSLDSQGAIEQYFGPGTRLTVT.

The V gene is TRBV19, the J gene TRBJ2-5; D might be TRBD1 (6 bases). V lost 10 bases and J 4 bases, leaving 16 bases between the germline ends. The CDR3 sequence is 13 residues long. Per germline, CDR1 LNHDA and CDR2 SQIVND (reference sequence). As DNA, the CDR3 is TGTGCCACATCCACAGGGCGGCGAGAGACCCAGTACTTC. Translating it yields CATSTGRRETQYF.

This chain joins TRBV7-2 and TRBJ2-1; 11 bases match TRBD1. The CDR3 contains 16 residues. V lost 6 bases and J lost 8; bases outside the gene matches: 12. The germline V gene has CDR1 SGHTA and CDR2 FQGNSA. As DNA, the CDR3 is TGTGCCAGCAGATTGGACAGGGGGCGGCAGTTCTATGAGCAGTTCTTC. Translation gives CASRLDRGRQFYEQFF.

The chain joins TRBV27 to TRBJ1-5; perhaps TRBD1 as D (5 bases). Per the germline V gene, CDR1 is MNHEY and CDR2 is SMNVEV (reference sequence). V lost 2 bases, J lost 0 bases, and 8 bases lay in between. This CDR3 comprises 15 residues. CDR3 in DNA: TGTGCCAGCAGTTTACAGGGACTTAGCAATCAGCCCCAGCATTTT. Translated, it gives CASSLQGLSNQPQHF.

A single count supports this clone. DNA for the CDR3: TGTGCCAGCTCACCACAGCCCCTCGGACTAGGACCACCTGGGGAGCTGTTTTTT. It translates to CASSPQPLGLGPPGELFF. V is TRBV18 and J is TRBJ2-2, with TRBD2 identical over 7 bases. Looked up from germline, CDR1 is KGHSH and CDR2 is LQKENI. The V gene end was trimmed by 1 base and the J gene end by 8 bases; junction bases not matched to a gene: 16. The CDR3 sequence is 18 residues long.

The chain carries TRBV4-1 and TRBJ2-5; weak D call: TRBD1 (6 bases). Trimming stripped 1 base from V and 3 bases from J, with 6 bases between. The CDR3 is 13 residues long. Germline CDR1 is MGHRA and CDR2 is YSYEKL. This chain's CDR3 is CASSQAGEETQYF. CDR3 DNA: TGCGCCAGCAGCCAAGCAGGGGAAGAGACCCAGTACTTC.

V usage is TRBV11-1 and J usage is TRBJ2-7; 10 bases align to TRBD2. Germline CDR1 is SGHAT and CDR2 is FQDESV (reference sequence). This CDR3 region has 17 residues. Trimming removed 4 bases from V and 7 bases from J; junction bases left unmatched: 16. The CDR3: CASSSAALAGVSGEQYF. The CDR3 bases are TGTGCCAGCAGCTCCGCAGCCCTAGCGGGAGTATCGGGAGAGCAGTACTTC.

The chain employs TRBV28 and TRBJ2-2; TRBD2 agrees at 8 bases. V lost 5 bases, J lost 9 bases, and 8 bases stayed unmatched. CDR1 is MDHEN, CDR2 SYDVKM, per germline. This CDR3 region has 14 residues. The CDR3 spells CASSVSAGGRELFF. The CDR3 nucleotides read TGTGCCAGCAGTGTCTCTGCGGGAGGTCGGGAGCTGTTTTTT.

The V gene is TRBV6-6, the J gene TRBJ1-3, with D possibly TRBD1 on 6 matching bases. Germline V CDR1 and CDR2: MNHNY, SVGAGI (reference sequence). The CDR3 sequence is 14 residues long. The ends were cut back, 6 bases at V and 4 bases at J, with 13 bases in the middle. CDR3 amino acids: CASRAGGEGNTIYF. In nucleotides, the CDR3 is TGTGCCAGCAGAGCGGGGGGCGAAGGAAACACCATATATTTT.

The rearrangement uses TRBV2 and TRBJ1-5, with no clear D. The V gene lost 5 bases and the J gene lost 6 bases, with 17 bases spanning the gap. The germline gives CDR1 SNHLY, CDR2 FYNNEI. The CDR3 runs to 15 residues. The CDR3 reads CASSPSGGAGQPQHF. The CDR3 region has the DNA TGTGCCAGCAGTCCTTCGGGAGGCGCAGGTCAGCCCCAGCATTTT.

The V gene is TRBV14, the J gene TRBJ2-7; D perhaps matches TRBD2 (6 bases). Germline lookup yields CDR1 SGHDN and CDR2 FVKESK. The length of the CDR3 is 15 residues. Trimming removed 0 bases at V and 5 bases at J, with 14 bases between. The CDR3 reads CASSQEGLPGDEQYF. The DNA of the CDR3 is TGTGCCAGCAGCCAAGAAGGACTACCTGGGGACGAGCAGTACTTC.

V usage is TRBV5-1 and J usage is TRBJ2-1, with 7 bases lining up with TRBD1. After removal of 4 bases from V and 10 bases from J, the junction contained 8 bases not matched to a gene. The germline V gene has CDR1 SGHRS and CDR2 YFSETQ. The CDR3 covers 13 residues. The CDR3 is CASSTGTVEEQFF. The CDR3 region has the DNA TGCGCCAGCAGCACCGGGACAGTCGAGGAGCAGTTCTTC.

The chain has TRBV7-2 and TRBJ2-1; 10 positions agree with TRBD2. Trimming at V came to 5 bases and at J to 10 bases, leaving 5 bases not matched to a gene. Looked up from germline, CDR1 is SGHTA and CDR2 is FQGNSA. This CDR3 has 13 residues. The CDR3 nucleotides are TGTGCCAGCAGCGCCAGGACTAGCGGCGAGCAGTTCTTC. This sequence encodes CASSARTSGEQFF.